Following are 7 T cell receptor beta chains from one sample sequenced in a study of CD4 T cells in relation to SARS-CoV-2 and coronaviruses. The assay was immunoSEQ multiplex PCR, and TCRdb's table has in-frame clones only and misses some. The profile shows roughly 45,000 clones, over 75% of them singletons. Antigen specificity for these receptors is unknown. Sequenced: naive CD4+ T cells from PBMCs, cultured in vitro. Subset reported: naive CD4+ T cells isolated by negative enrichment. These receptors originate from an adult with COVID-19.

The V call is TRBV28, the J call TRBJ2-7, with 10 bases that match TRBD1. Germline trimming cut 6 bases from V and 1 base from J; bases unmatched to any gene: 12. This CDR3 contains 17 residues. CDR1 is MDHEN, CDR2 SYDVKM, per germline. The CDR3 DNA sequence: TGTGCCAGCAGACCCGAGGCCGGGACAGGGGTATCCTACGAGCAGTACTTC. The encoded protein is CASRPEAGTGVSYEQYF.

The chain has TRBV28 and TRBJ2-3; unclear D gene. Germline CDR1 and CDR2: MDHEN and SYDVKM. The CDR3 is made up of 13 amino acids. V was pared by 2 bases and J by 0 bases, with 3 bases between. CDR3 nucleotides: TGTGCCAGCAGTTTAAGGAGCACAGATACGCAGTATTTT. Its protein is CASSLRSTDTQYF.

The chain combines TRBV7-3 with TRBJ2-3, with D perhaps matching TRBD1 or TRBD2 (5 bases each). Looked up from germline, CDR1 is SGHTA and CDR2 is FQGTGA. The CDR3 consists of 15 residues. Trimming left V 1 base short and J 5 bases short, with 13 bases between. The CDR3 bases are TGTGCCAGCAGCTTAAGTGAGGGGTCCGGAGATACGCAGTATTTT. It encodes CASSLSEGSGDTQYF.

Only a few counts were recorded for this clone. The chain carries TRBV7-9 and TRBJ2-7; 10 bases fit TRBD2. CDR3 length: 13 residues. Per the germline V gene, CDR1 is SEHNR and CDR2 is FQNEAQ (reference sequence). Trimming at V came to 6 bases and at J to 5 bases, leaving 4 bases not matched to a gene. This CDR3 is CASRSSGRDEQYF. The CDR3 DNA reads as TGTGCCAGCAGATCTAGCGGGAGAGACGAGCAGTACTTC.

This clone has a handful of counts. The chain uses TRBV19 and TRBJ1-5; tentative D call: TRBD1 (6 bases). The length of the CDR3 is 12 residues. The germline V gene encodes CDR1 LNHDA and CDR2 SQIVND (reference sequence). V was cut by 6 bases and J by 7 bases, with 10 bases left in between. The CDR3 spells CASRGGEQPQHF. CDR3 DNA sequence: TGTGCCAGTAGAGGGGGAGAACAGCCCCAGCATTTT.

The rearrangement links TRBV5-6 to TRBJ1-4; tentative D call: TRBD1 (5 bases). The V end lost 5 bases, the J end lost 0 bases, and 23 bases lay between the germline ends. This CDR3 spans 19 amino acids. Germline V lookup: CDR1 SGHDT, CDR2 YYEEEE. CDR3 amino acids: CASSVLALGGEPTNEKLFF. Here the CDR3 DNA reads TGTGCCAGCAGTGTTTTGGCCCTCGGGGGGGAACCAACTAATGAAAAACTGTTTTTT. The full variable domain, its missing parts supplied by reference TRBV5-6 and TRBJ1-4, is DAGVTQSPTHLIKTRGQQVTLRCSPKSGHDTVSWYQQALGQGPQFIFQYYEEEERQRGNFPDRFSGHQFPNYSSELNVNALLLGDSALYLCASSVLALGGEPTNEKLFFGSGTQLSVL.

This clone was seen only a few times. J is TRBJ1-6 and V is TRBV18; D is unclear. CDR1 is KGHSH and CDR2 is LQKENI in the germline V gene. V was trimmed by 3 bases and J by 0 bases, leaving 12 bases between them. The CDR3 contains 17 residues. The CDR3 reads CASSPVAQSSYNSPLHF. The CDR3 region has the DNA TGTGCCAGCTCACCGGTCGCTCAGAGCTCCTATAATTCACCCCTCCACTTT.